This is a list of T cell receptor beta chains from one sample in a study of T cell repertoires in cytomegalovirus infection. MiXCR, applied by TCRdb to the reads, yields one record per CDR3 protein. Of some 280,000 distinct CDR3 sequences listed, around 15% are singletons. What was sequenced was PBMCs. The source of these receptors is a human donor in good health (CMV status not recorded). Some clones in this sample may be carry-over from other donors' samples. Each CDR3 is given with its conserved first and last residue. A D gene is named only where the DNA matches it firmly. Rows give clone size only sometimes, using once, few, many, or a class for an expanded clone.

v_gene	d_gene	j_gene	abundance	CDR3aa	CDR3nt
TRBV12-3/TRBV12-4	TRBD1	TRBJ1-1	.	CASSQQGERTEAFF	TGTGCCAGCAGCCAACAGGGGGAGAGGACTGAAGCTTTCTTT
TRBV7-2	TRBD2	TRBJ2-7	few	CASSLEFFRTSGYEQYF	TGTGCCAGCAGCTTAGAGTTCTTCAGGACTAGCGGCTACGAGCAGTACTTC
TRBV7-2	.	TRBJ2-3	many	CASSTPLAGLSTDTQYF	TGTGCCAGCAGCACCCCTCTTGCGGGACTGAGCACAGATACGCAGTATTTT
TRBV9	TRBD2	TRBJ2-1	.	CASSVGSGGAHEQFF	TGTGCCAGCAGCGTAGGTAGCGGGGGGGCCCATGAGCAGTTCTTC
TRBV28	TRBD1	TRBJ1-2	many	CASRQYRGADYGYTF	TGTGCCAGCAGACAATACAGGGGGGCGGACTATGGCTACACCTTC
TRBV2	TRBD1	TRBJ2-1	.	CASSLDRGDEQFF	TGTGCCAGCAGTTTGGACAGGGGTGATGAGCAGTTCTTC
TRBV7-3	.	TRBJ2-2	many	CASSSRTVNTGELFF	TGTGCCAGCAGTTCAAGGACGGTGAACACCGGGGAGCTGTTTTTT
TRBV4-3	TRBD1	TRBJ1-6	few	CASSGTGINSPLHF	TGCGCCAGCAGCGGGACAGGGATTAATTCACCCCTCCACTTT
TRBV25-1	TRBD1	TRBJ2-7	.	CASSAQGQGYEQYF	TGTGCCAGCAGTGCCCAAGGACAGGGCTACGAGCAGTACTTC
TRBV6-2/TRBV6-3	.	TRBJ2-2	once	CASSRQAWRELFF	TGTGCCAGCAGTCGGCAGGCTTGGAGGGAGCTGTTTTTT
TRBV5-6	.	TRBJ2-7	.	CASSPDSSSYEQYF	TGTGCCAGCAGCCCTGACAGCAGCTCCTACGAGCAGTACTTC
TRBV7-2	.	TRBJ1-1	many	CASSPRSSRGNTEAFF	TGTGCCAGCAGCCCCCGATCATCGAGGGGGAACACTGAAGCTTTCTTT
TRBV7-2	.	TRBJ2-7	many	CASSFNSGEQYF	TGTGCCAGCAGCTTCAACTCAGGGGAGCAGTACTTC